This TCR beta chain was identified during a study of blood T cell repertoires in COVID-19. V was shortened by 1 base and J by 8 bases, with 8 bases between the two germline ends. Germline V gene lookup returns CDR1 LNHDA and CDR2 SQIVND (reference sequence). This CDR3 comprises 12 residues. As originally analysed: Cell counts per sample came from amplifying reference gene primers. TCRdb keeps only in-frame clones here, not all; method: immunoSEQ multiplex PCR. The V and J calls and clone size were taken over from that table, and D and trimming were inferred from the DNA. The sample holds 200,000 or so clones; around 80% are singletons and the top ten take approximately 5%.

The chain joins TRBV19 to TRBJ1-1; D remains unclear. What was sequenced was peripheral blood. This clonotype was sampled from a human donor in a cohort sampled during active COVID-19. CDR3 protein: CASSIGAKEAFF. CDR3 sequence (DNA): TGTGCCAGTAGTATAGGGGCCAAGGAAGCTTTCTTT.